This TCR beta chain came from a study of regulatory T cells in long-lasting Graves disease. Indicated time point: newly diagnosed GD, antithyroid drugs for less than 3 months. After RNA was extracted from PBMCs, the TCR library was made from it. This clonotype appeared a single time. Arm-PCR of CDR3 regions and iRepertoire HTBI primers were used to build TCR beta libraries. In TCRdb, the multiplex PCR reads were re-called with MiXCR into one record per CDR3 protein. The sample has around 480,000 distinct CDR3 sequences, roughly 15% seen once; the top ten hold around 25%. The CDR3 is 15 amino acids. V lost 1 base, J lost 1 base, and 10 bases lay in between. Germline V gene lookup returns CDR1 LNHDA and CDR2 SQIVND (reference sequence). These data also featured in a second study, about T cells in Graves' hyperthyroidism and ophthalmopathy. From that study: When the TCR CDR3 underwent first-round RT-PCR, the HTBI primer set was used.

The chain is built from TRBV19 and TRBJ2-5; D unclear. The input for sequencing was peripheral blood mononuclear cells (PBMCs), taken at new diagnosis, from a patient treated with antithyroid drugs. The TCR was taken from a woman between 40 and 65 years old with Graves disease. The CDR3 sequence is CASSIGQPGQETQYF. The CDR3 bases are TGTGCCAGTAGTATAGGTCAGCCCGGCCAAGAGACCCAGTACTTC.